The 20 T cell receptor beta chains below all came from one sample that was sequenced in a study of shared clonotypes between healthy human individuals. Naive CD8 cells were CD45RO-negative, positively selected for CCR7, excluding terminally differentiated effector memory CD45RA+ cells. Measured with immunoSEQ multiplex PCR; TCRdb has only the in-frame clones, and not every one. The sample lists 1.5 million to 2.5 million clones; about 94% were seen once. Sequencing was done on a sample of naive CD8+ T cells sorted from blood. These receptors all come from a man between 18 and 35 years old in good health.

The V and J genes are TRBV9 and TRBJ2-1; 8 bases are shared with TRBD2. Germline V gives CDR1 SGDLS, CDR2 YYNGEE. The CDR3 runs to 17 residues. V was pared by 3 bases and J by 0 bases, with 8 bases of the junction left unmatched. CDR3 sequence reads: CASSASTSGGSYNEQFF. The CDR3 bases are TGTGCCAGCAGCGCCTCAACTAGCGGCGGCTCCTACAATGAGCAGTTCTTC.

Notes on this clone: Other nucleotide sequences in the sample specify the same CDR3. V and J are TRBV27 and TRBJ2-5, with 9 bases that match TRBD1. V was pared by 6 bases and J by 1 base, with 3 bases of the junction left unmatched. The CDR3 is 14 residues long. Germline lookup yields CDR1 MNHEY and CDR2 SMNVEV (reference sequence). CDR3 amino acids: CASSLTGGQETQYF. The CDR3 nucleotides read TGTGCCAGCAGCCTGACAGGGGGCCAAGAGACCCAGTACTTC.

This sequence joins TRBV5-5 and TRBJ2-3; tentative D call: TRBD2 (6 bases). The CDR3 extends over 15 amino acids. Trimming stripped 1 base from V and 7 bases from J, with 16 bases between. Germline assignment: CDR1 SGHKS and CDR2 YYEKEE (reference sequence). This chain's CDR3 is CASSLRPSELNTQYF. In DNA form, the CDR3 reads TGTGCCAGCAGCTTGAGGCCTAGCGAGCTGAATACGCAGTATTTT.

The chain recombines TRBV7-6 with TRBJ2-2; 7 nucleotides match TRBD2. The CDR3 extends over 12 amino acids. Germline V CDR1 and CDR2: SGHVS, FNYEAQ. The J segment lost 8 bases and the V segment lost 4 bases, leaving 1 base of the junction unmatched. CDR3 DNA: TGTGCCAGCAGCTGGGAGGGAGGGGAGCTGTTTTTT. Translating it yields CASSWEGGELFF. Full variable domain (missing parts from reference TRBV7-6 and TRBJ2-2): GAGVSQSPRYKVTKRGQDVALRCDPISGHVSLYWYRQALGQGPEFLTYFNYEAQQDKSGLPNDRFSAERPEGSISTLTIQRTEQRDSAMYRCASSWEGGELFFGEGSRLTVL.

The rearrangement links TRBV7-9 to TRBJ1-1; D may be TRBD1 (6 bases). CDR1 and CDR2 (germline): SEHNR, FQNEAQ (reference sequence). Deletions cut 5 bases from V and 4 bases from J, with 20 bases between. The CDR3 spans 16 residues. CDR3 sequence: CASSPGWGAGTTEAFF. CDR3 nucleotide sequence: TGTGCCAGCAGCCCGGGGTGGGGGGCCGGAACCACTGAAGCTTTCTTT.

V and J are TRBV4-3 and TRBJ2-1; D gene unclear. Trimming cost V 3 bases and J 9 bases, with 9 bases left between them. The CDR3 runs to 12 residues. Germline V CDR1 and CDR2: LGHNA, YSLEER. The CDR3 loop is CASSQARGEQFF. For the CDR3, the DNA is TGCGCCAGCAGCCAGGCTAGAGGTGAGCAGTTCTTC.

The chain employs TRBV13 and TRBJ2-5, with D tentatively TRBD1 or TRBD2 (6 bases each). The CDR3 has 13 residues. V lost 2 bases and J lost 4, with 8 bases in between. Per germline, CDR1 PRHDT and CDR2 FYEKMQ (reference sequence). The CDR3 DNA is TGTGCCAGCAGCTTACCGGGGGCAGAGACCCAGTACTTC. Encoded protein: CASSLPGAETQYF. Combining the CDR3 with reference TRBV13 and TRBJ2-5 gives the whole variable domain AAGVIQSPRHLIKEKRETATLKCYPIPRHDTVYWYQQGPGQDPQFLISFYEKMQSDKGSIPDRFSAQQFSDYHSELNMSSLELGDSALYFCASSLPGAETQYFGPGTRLLVL.

The J gene is TRBJ2-2, the V gene TRBV27; 9 nucleotides agree with TRBD2. CDR1 and CDR2 (germline): MNHEY, SMNVEV (reference sequence). The CDR3 sequence is 17 residues long. V trimming: 3 bases; J trimming: 6 bases; junction bases outside the gene matches: 11. DNA for the CDR3: TGTGCCAGCAGTTTTCGGGGTCTAGCGGGACTACCCGGGGAGCTGTTTTTT. Translated, it gives CASSFRGLAGLPGELFF.

The rearrangement links TRBV12-5 to TRBJ1-3, with D unresolved. This CDR3 spans 16 amino acids. The V end was cut by 5 bases, the J end by 6 bases, with 20 bases between. CDR1 and CDR2 (germline): LGHNT, FRNRAP. CDR3 sequence reads: CASGVSGEALENTIYF. CDR3 bases: TGTGCTAGTGGTGTGAGCGGGGAGGCCCTGGAAAACACCATATATTTT.

The chain couples TRBV7-9 to TRBJ2-7; unclear D gene. From germline, CDR1 is SEHNR and CDR2 FQNEAQ (reference sequence). V lost 5 bases and J lost 2, with 7 bases in between. The CDR3 is made up of 12 amino acids. CDR3 in amino acids: CASSEDAYEQYF. CDR3 DNA sequence: TGTGCCAGCAGCGAGGATGCCTACGAGCAGTACTTC.

Turning to this clone: At one end, the junction sequence differs from germline, possibly due to a read error. The chain carries TRBV7-7 and TRBJ2-7, with 7 bases identical to TRBD2. The CDR3 is 13 residues long. Looked up from germline, CDR1 is SSHAT and CDR2 is FNYEAQ (reference sequence). This CDR3 reads CASSAGVAYEQYF. CDR3 coding DNA: TGTGCTAGCAGCGCGGGAGTCGCCTACGAGCAGTACTTC.

This chain links TRBV5-4 with TRBJ2-1; D tentatively reads TRBD1 or TRBD2 (6 bases each). Germline V CDR1 and CDR2: SGHNT, YYREEE (reference sequence). The CDR3 has 17 residues. V was trimmed by 0 bases and J by 2 bases, leaving 15 bases between them. CDR3 amino acids: CASSLDPGAIAYNEQFF. DNA of the CDR3: TGTGCCAGCAGCTTGGATCCGGGGGCTATAGCCTACAATGAGCAGTTCTTC.

This clone has a single count. This sample also contains other DNA sequences that code for the same CDR3. The chain is built from TRBV6-6 and TRBJ2-3; 12 nucleotides line up with TRBD2. The CDR3 is 16 residues long. CDR1 is MNHNY, CDR2 SVGAGI, per germline (reference sequence). The trim removed 2 bases at V and 4 bases at J, leaving 4 bases unmatched. Written as DNA, the CDR3 is TGTGCCAGCAGTTACGTCCTAGCGGGAGGGCCAGATACGCAGTATTTT. It encodes CASSYVLAGGPDTQYF.

The rearrangement links TRBV5-6 to TRBJ2-4; tentatively, D is TRBD1 or TRBD2 (5 bases each). Trimming stripped 4 bases from V and 6 bases from J, with 8 bases between. This CDR3 spans 12 amino acids. CDR1 is SGHDT and CDR2 is YYEEEE in the germline V gene. The CDR3 region has the DNA TGTGCCAGCAGCGGGGACGCAAACATTCAGTACTTC. It is translated as CASSGDANIQYF.

The chain is built from TRBV6-5 and TRBJ2-2, with D perhaps matching TRBD2 (6 bases). The ends were cut back, 3 bases at V and 3 bases at J, with 8 bases in the middle. Germline V gene data show CDR1 as MNHEY and CDR2 as SVGAGI. CDR3 size: 14 residues. This chain's CDR3 is CASSYGDYTGELFF. CDR3 DNA: TGTGCCAGCAGTTATGGGGACTACACCGGGGAGCTGTTTTTT.

The rearrangement links TRBV4-1 to TRBJ1-1; possible D gene TRBD1, 5 bases. V shed 3 bases and J shed 3 bases, with 11 bases lying between them. This CDR3 is built from 14 residues. Germline assignment: CDR1 MGHRA and CDR2 YSYEKL. The CDR3, as DNA: TGCGCCAGCAGCCAGATTGGGGGGGACACTGAAGCTTTCTTT. Encoded protein: CASSQIGGDTEAFF.

This clone was picked up one time. J is TRBJ2-1 and V is TRBV2, with TRBD2 matching 10 bases. V shed 3 bases, J shed 0 bases, and the junction held 5 bases outside the gene matches. The germline gives CDR1 SNHLY, CDR2 FYNNEI. This CDR3 spans 17 amino acids. The CDR3 region has the DNA TGTGCCAGCAGTGACAAACTAGCGGGATCCTCCTACAATGAGCAGTTCTTC. It yields the protein CASSDKLAGSSYNEQFF.

J is TRBJ1-5 and V is TRBV6-4, with D possibly being TRBD1 (6 bases). This CDR3 is built from 16 residues. Germline loops: CDR1 MRHNA, CDR2 SNTAGT. Deletions cut 3 bases from V and 3 bases from J, with 15 bases between. DNA for the CDR3: TGTGCCAGCAGTGAGTATGCGGCAGGGGACAATCAGCCCCAGCATTTT. It codes for CASSEYAAGDNQPQHF.

The chain combines TRBV9 with TRBJ2-1; 10 nucleotides agree with TRBD2. V gave up 1 base and J gave up 1 base; unmatched junction bases: 5. The V gene's germline CDR1 is SGDLS and CDR2 YYNGEE. The CDR3 runs to 17 residues. The CDR3 nucleotides are TGTGCCAGCAGCGTATCAGGACTAGCGGTTTCCTACAATGAGCAGTTCTTC. Translating it yields CASSVSGLAVSYNEQFF.

The rearrangement links TRBV14 to TRBJ1-1; no clear D gene. Germline CDR1 SGHDN, CDR2 FVKESK. CDR3 length: 11 residues. V lost 1 base to trimming and J lost 6 bases, with 3 bases between them. CDR3 DNA sequence: TGTGCCAGCAGCCAAGGGTCTGAAGCTTTCTTT. Translating gives CASSQGSEAFF.